The entry below describes one T cell receptor beta chain. Every donor, a Caucasian adult, lived in Nashville, Tennessee. Unsorted PBMC DNA was run through sequencing on ten immunoSEQ deep assay plates. This table comes from immunoSEQ multiplex PCR, and its TCRdb copy is limited to in-frame clones, with some not included. The sample holds about 480,000 clones; 79% are singletons and the top ten take 10% to 15%. The sample originates from a study of shared clonotypes between healthy human individuals. Across the whole study: The donor group consisted of two women and a few men, aged 18 to 49.

The germline gives CDR1 MGHDK, CDR2 SYGVNS. The CDR3 runs to 16 residues. Sequencing used PBMCs. The source is a woman between 40 and 50 years old in good health. Some clones in this sample may be carry-over from other donors' samples. The chain is built from TRBV25-1 and TRBJ2-5, with TRBD2 matching 10 bases. The J call may be wrong; the DNA end is better matched by TRBJ2-7. CDR3 sequence (DNA): TGTGCCAGCAGTCATCCCCGGGTAGCGGGAGGCTACGAGCAGTACTTC. Protein: CASSHPRVAGGYEQYF.